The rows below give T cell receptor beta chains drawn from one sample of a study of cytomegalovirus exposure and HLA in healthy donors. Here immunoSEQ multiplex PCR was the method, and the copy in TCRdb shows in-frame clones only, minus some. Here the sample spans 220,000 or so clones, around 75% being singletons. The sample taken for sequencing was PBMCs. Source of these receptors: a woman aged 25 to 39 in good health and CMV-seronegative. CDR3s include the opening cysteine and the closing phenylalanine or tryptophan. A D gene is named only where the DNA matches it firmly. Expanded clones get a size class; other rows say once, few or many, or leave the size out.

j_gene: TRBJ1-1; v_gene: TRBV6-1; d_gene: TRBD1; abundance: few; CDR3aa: CAISTGYTEAFF; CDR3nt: TGTGCCATTTCGACAGGGTACACTGAAGCTTTCTTT
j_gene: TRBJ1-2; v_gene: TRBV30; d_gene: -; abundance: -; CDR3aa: CAWALDSAYGYTF; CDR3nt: TGTGCCTGGGCCCTGGACAGTGCCTATGGCTACACCTTC
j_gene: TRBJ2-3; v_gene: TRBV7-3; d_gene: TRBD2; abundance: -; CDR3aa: CASSLSGRETDTQYF; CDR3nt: TGTGCCAGCAGCCTTAGCGGGAGGGAGACAGATACGCAGTATTTT
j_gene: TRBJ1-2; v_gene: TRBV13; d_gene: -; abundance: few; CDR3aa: CASSLDRVNYGYTF; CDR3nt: TGTGCCAGCAGCTTGGACAGAGTTAACTATGGCTACACCTTC
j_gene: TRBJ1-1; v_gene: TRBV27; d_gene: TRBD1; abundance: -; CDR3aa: CASTSRHRGEAFF; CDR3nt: TGTGCCAGCACTTCACGCCACAGGGGTGAAGCTTTCTTT
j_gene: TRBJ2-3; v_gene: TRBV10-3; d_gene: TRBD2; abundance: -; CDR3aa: CAISGGLAGGLFESTDTQYF; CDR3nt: TGTGCCATCAGTGGGGGACTAGCGGGGGGGCTGTTTGAGAGCACAGATACGCAGTATTTT
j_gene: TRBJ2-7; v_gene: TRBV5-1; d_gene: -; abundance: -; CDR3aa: CASSSGGALDYEQYF; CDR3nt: TGCGCCAGTTCTTCTGGGGGGGCCTTAGACTACGAGCAGTACTTC
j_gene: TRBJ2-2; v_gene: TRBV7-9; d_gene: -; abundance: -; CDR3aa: CASSLATGELFF; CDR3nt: TGTGCCAGCAGCTTGGCAACCGGGGAGCTGTTTTTT
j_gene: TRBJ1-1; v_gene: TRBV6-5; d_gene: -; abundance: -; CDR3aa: CASTSRDTEAFF; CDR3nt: TGTGCCAGCACCTCCCGGGACACTGAAGCTTTCTTT
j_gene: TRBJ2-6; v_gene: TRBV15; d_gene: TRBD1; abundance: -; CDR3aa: CATSRERGRGANVLTF; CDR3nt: TGTGCCACCAGCAGAGAGAGGGGGCGTGGGGCCAACGTCCTGACTTTC
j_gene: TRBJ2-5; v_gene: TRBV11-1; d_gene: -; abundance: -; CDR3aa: CASSLVSHQETQYF; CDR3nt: TGTGCCAGCAGCTTAGTATCCCACCAAGAGACCCAGTACTTC
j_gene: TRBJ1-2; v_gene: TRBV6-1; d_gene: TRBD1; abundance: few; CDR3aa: CASSEAPGQEYGYTF; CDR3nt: TGTGCCAGCAGTGAAGCCCCGGGACAGGAGTATGGCTACACCTTC
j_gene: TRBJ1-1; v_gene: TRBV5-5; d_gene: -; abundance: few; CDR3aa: CASKYFQGTEAFF; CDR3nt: TGTGCCAGCAAGTACTTCCAGGGGACTGAAGCTTTCTTT
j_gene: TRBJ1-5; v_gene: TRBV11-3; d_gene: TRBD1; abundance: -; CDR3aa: CASSLPPTGAWNQPQHF; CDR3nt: TGTGCCAGCAGCTTACCGCCGACAGGGGCTTGGAATCAGCCCCAGCATTTT
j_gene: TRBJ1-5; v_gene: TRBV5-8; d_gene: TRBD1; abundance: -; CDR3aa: CASYRPGQPGPQHF; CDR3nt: TGTGCCAGCTACCGTCCGGGACAGCCTGGGCCCCAGCATTTT
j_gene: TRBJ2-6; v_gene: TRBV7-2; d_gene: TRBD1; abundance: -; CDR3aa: CASRPSGQISGANVLTF; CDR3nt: TGTGCCAGCCGCCCCTCGGGACAGATCTCTGGGGCCAACGTCCTGACTTTC
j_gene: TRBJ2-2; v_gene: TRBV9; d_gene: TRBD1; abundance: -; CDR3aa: CASTSGQGSTGELFF; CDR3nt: TGTGCCAGCACCTCGGGACAGGGCTCAACCGGGGAGCTGTTTTTT
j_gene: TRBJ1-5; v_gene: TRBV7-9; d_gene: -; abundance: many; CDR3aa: CASSDIGWGSNQPQHF; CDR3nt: TGTGCCAGCAGCGACATAGGATGGGGCAGCAATCAGCCCCAGCATTTT
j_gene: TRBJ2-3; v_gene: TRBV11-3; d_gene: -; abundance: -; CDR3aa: CASSSQPGSTDTQYF; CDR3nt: TGTGCCAGCAGCTCCCAACCGGGGAGCACAGATACGCAGTATTTT
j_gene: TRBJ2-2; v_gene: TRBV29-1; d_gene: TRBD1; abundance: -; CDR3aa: CSDSKQGPSTGELFF; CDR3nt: TGCAGCGACTCTAAACAGGGGCCAAGCACCGGGGAGCTGTTTTTT
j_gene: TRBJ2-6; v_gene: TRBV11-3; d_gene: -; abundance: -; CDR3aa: CASSYRVGGTSGANVLTF; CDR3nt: TGTGCCAGCAGCTACCGCGTTGGGGGGACCTCTGGGGCCAACGTCCTGACTTTC
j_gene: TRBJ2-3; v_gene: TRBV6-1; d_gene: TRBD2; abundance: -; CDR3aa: CASSPLAGATDTQYF; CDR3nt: TGTGCCAGCAGCCCACTAGCGGGGGCCACAGATACGCAGTATTTT
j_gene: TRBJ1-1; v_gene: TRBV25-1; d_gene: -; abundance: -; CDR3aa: CASSDLSLAAFF; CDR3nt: TGTGCCAGCAGTGATTTATCTCTAGCAGCTTTCTTT
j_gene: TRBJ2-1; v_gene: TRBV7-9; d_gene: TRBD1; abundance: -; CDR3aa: CASSVASGGNEQFF; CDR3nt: TGTGCCAGCAGCGTTGCCTCAGGGGGCAATGAGCAGTTCTTC
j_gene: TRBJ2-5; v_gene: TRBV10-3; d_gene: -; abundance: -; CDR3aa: CAISPLAGQETQYF; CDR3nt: TGTGCCATCAGTCCCTTAGCAGGGCAAGAGACCCAGTACTTC
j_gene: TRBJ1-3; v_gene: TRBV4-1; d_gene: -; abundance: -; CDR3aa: CASSQINGGTGNTIYF; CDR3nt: TGCGCCAGCAGCCAGATAAATGGGGGGACTGGAAACACCATATATTTT
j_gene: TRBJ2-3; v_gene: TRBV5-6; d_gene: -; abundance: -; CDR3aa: CASSFGSGDTQYF; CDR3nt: TGTGCCAGCAGCTTCGGGTCGGGTGATACGCAGTATTTT
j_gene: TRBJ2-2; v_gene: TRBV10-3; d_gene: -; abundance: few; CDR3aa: CAISGSGGELFF; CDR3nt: TGTGCCATCAGCGGGAGTGGCGGGGAGCTGTTTTTT
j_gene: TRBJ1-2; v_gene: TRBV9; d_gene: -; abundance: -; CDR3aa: CASSAAEGNYGYTF; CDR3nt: TGTGCCAGCAGCGCCGCGGAAGGAAACTATGGCTACACCTTC
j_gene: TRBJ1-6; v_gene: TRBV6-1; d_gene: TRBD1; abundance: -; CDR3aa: CASSEVGRGVSPLHF; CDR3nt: TGTGCCAGCAGTGAAGTGGGCAGGGGGGTTTCCCCCCTCCACTTT
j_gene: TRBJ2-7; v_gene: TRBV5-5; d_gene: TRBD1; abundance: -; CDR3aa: CASSPQTPNRGRPYEQYF; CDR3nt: TGTGCCAGCAGCCCACAGACACCTAACAGGGGGCGACCCTACGAGCAGTACTTC
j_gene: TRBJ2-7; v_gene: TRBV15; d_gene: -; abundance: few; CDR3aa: CATSYYRSYEQYF; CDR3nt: TGTGCCACCAGTTACTACAGGTCCTACGAGCAGTACTTC
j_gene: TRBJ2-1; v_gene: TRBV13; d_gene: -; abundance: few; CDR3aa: CASSNRGLASYNEQFF; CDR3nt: TGTGCCAGCAGCAATCGCGGGCTAGCGTCCTACAATGAGCAGTTCTTC
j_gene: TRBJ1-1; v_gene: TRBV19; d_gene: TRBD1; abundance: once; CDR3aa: CASSLRTGVNTEAFF; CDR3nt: TGTGCCAGTAGTCTACGGACAGGCGTGAACACTGAAGCTTTCTTT
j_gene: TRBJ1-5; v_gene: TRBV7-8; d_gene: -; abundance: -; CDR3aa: CASSGDSTRPQHF; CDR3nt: TGTGCCAGCAGCGGAGACAGTACCAGGCCCCAGCATTTT
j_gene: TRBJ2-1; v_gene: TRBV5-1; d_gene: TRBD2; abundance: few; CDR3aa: CASSFGVSGLAGVGNEQFF; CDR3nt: TGCGCCAGCAGCTTTGGAGTTTCGGGACTAGCGGGAGTTGGGAATGAGCAGTTCTTC
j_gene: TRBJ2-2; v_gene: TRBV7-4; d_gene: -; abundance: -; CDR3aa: CASSWGRDKNTGELFF; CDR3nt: TGTGCCAGCAGCTGGGGCCGGGACAAAAACACCGGGGAGCTGTTTTTT
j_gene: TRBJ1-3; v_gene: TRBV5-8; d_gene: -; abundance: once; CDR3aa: CASSLQTGTGNTIYF; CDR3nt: TGTGCCAGCAGCTTGCAAACAGGGACTGGAAACACCATATATTTT
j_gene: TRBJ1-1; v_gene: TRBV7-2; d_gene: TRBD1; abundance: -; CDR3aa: CASSFLGTGNTEAFF; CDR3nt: TGTGCCAGCAGCTTTCTCGGGACAGGGAACACTGAAGCTTTCTTT
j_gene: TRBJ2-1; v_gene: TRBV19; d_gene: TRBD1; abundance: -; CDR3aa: CASSTTFGTGVYNEQFF; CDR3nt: TGTGCCAGTAGTACCACTTTCGGGACAGGGGTCTACAATGAGCAGTTCTTC
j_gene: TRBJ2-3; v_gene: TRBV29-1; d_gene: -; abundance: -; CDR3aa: CSGGRKSGTDTQYF; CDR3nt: TGCAGCGGAGGGCGCAAAAGCGGCACAGATACGCAGTATTTT
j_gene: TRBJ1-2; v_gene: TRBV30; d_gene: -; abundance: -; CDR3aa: CAWSVSVTGYTF; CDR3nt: TGTGCCTGGAGTGTATCAGTCACTGGCTACACCTTC
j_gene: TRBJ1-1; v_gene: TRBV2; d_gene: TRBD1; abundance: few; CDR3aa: CATHRDSASGGAFF; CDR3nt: TGTGCCACCCACCGGGACAGCGCCTCTGGGGGGGCTTTCTTT
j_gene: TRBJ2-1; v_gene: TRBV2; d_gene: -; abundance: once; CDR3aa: CASSDSSLTVHEQFF; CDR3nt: TGTGCCAGCAGTGATTCTAGCTTAACCGTCCATGAGCAGTTCTTC
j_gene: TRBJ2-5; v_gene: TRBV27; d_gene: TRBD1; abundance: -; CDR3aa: CASSLTGRDRVLETQYF; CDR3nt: TGTGCCAGCAGTTTGACTGGCCGAGACAGGGTTCTTGAGACCCAGTACTTC
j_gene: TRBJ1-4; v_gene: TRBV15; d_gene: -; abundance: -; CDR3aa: CATSALDSNPGKLFF; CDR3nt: TGTGCCACCAGCGCCCTGGACAGTAATCCGGGAAAACTGTTTTTT
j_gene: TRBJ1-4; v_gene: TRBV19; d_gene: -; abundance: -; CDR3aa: CASSDGLNEKLFF; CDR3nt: TGTGCCAGTAGTGACGGACTAAATGAAAAACTGTTTTTT
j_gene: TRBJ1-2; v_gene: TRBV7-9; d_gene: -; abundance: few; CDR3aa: CASSDSSSGLTYGYTF; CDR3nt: TGTGCCAGCAGCGACTCATCTTCGGGACTTACCTATGGCTACACCTTC
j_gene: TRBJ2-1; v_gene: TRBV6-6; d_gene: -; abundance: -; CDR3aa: CASSYSTARNEQFF; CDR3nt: TGTGCCAGCAGTTACTCGACAGCCCGCAATGAGCAGTTCTTC
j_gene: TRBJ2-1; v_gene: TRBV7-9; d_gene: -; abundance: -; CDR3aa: CASSTQGEQFF; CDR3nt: TGTGCCAGCAGCACCCAGGGTGAGCAGTTCTTC
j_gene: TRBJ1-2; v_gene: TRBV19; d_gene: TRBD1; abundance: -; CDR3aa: CASSMGQLNNYGYTF; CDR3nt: TGTGCCAGTAGTATGGGACAGCTAAATAACTATGGCTACACCTTC
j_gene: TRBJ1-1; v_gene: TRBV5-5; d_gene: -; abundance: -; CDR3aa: CASSPLMNTEAFF; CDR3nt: TGTGCCAGCAGCCCCCTTATGAACACTGAAGCTTTCTTT
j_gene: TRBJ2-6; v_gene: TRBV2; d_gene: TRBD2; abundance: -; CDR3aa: CASSVGLAGGANVLTF; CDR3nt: TGTGCCAGCAGTGTAGGTCTAGCGGGGGGGGCCAACGTCCTGACTTTC